A selection of T cell receptor beta chains follows, all from one sample in a study of blood T cell repertoires in COVID-19. Sequencing used immunoSEQ multiplex PCR; TCRdb keeps in-frame clones, though not all of them. The sample holds approximately 320,000 clones, 70% to 90% seen once. Material: peripheral blood. The receptors stem from a human donor in a cohort sampled during active COVID-19. Each CDR3 is given with its conserved first and last residue. Each record gives: V gene, clone size, D gene, J gene, CDR3 protein, CDR3 DNA. The D gene is left open where the match is weak. Size tells how often a clone was seen (once, few, many) or the class of an expanded clone, and some rows leave it out.

V: TRBV11-2
size: .
D: TRBD1
J: TRBJ2-2
CDR3: CASSLELYRGLNTGELFF
DNA: TGTGCCAGCAGCTTAGAGCTCTACAGGGGGCTAAACACCGGGGAGCTGTTTTTT

V: TRBV21-1
size: .
D: .
J: TRBJ2-7
CDR3: CASSIPDRRYYEQYF
DNA: TGTGCCAGCAGCATACCAGACAGGCGGTACTACGAGCAGTACTTC

V: TRBV27
size: .
D: .
J: TRBJ1-4
CDR3: CASTGEKLFF
DNA: TGTGCCAGTACCGGGGAAAAACTGTTTTTT

V: TRBV20-1
size: .
D: .
J: TRBJ1-4
CDR3: CSASGDSLREKLFF
DNA: TGCAGTGCTAGTGGTGACAGCCTTCGTGAAAAACTGTTTTTT

V: TRBV5-1
size: once
D: TRBD2
J: TRBJ2-1
CDR3: CASSRAPGGEQFF
DNA: TGCGCCAGCAGCAGGGCCCCGGGAGGTGAGCAGTTCTTC

V: TRBV20-1
size: .
D: .
J: TRBJ2-3
CDR3: CSVESTDTQYF
DNA: TGCAGTGTAGAAAGCACAGATACGCAGTATTTT

V: TRBV18
size: once
D: .
J: TRBJ1-1
CDR3: CASSTRGTEAFF
DNA: TGTGCCAGCTCAACAAGGGGGACTGAAGCTTTCTTT

V: TRBV18
size: .
D: .
J: TRBJ2-1
CDR3: CASSPLRGGYNEQFF
DNA: TGTGCCAGCTCACCACTCCGAGGGGGATACAATGAGCAGTTCTTC

V: TRBV2
size: .
D: TRBD1
J: TRBJ2-1
CDR3: CASSEWTGGGDEQFF
DNA: TGTGCCAGCAGTGAATGGACAGGGGGTGGCGATGAGCAGTTCTTC

V: TRBV7-3
size: .
D: .
J: TRBJ2-6
CDR3: CASSQDSGANVLTF
DNA: TGTGCCAGCAGCCAGGACTCTGGGGCCAACGTCCTGACTTTC

V: TRBV6-1
size: .
D: .
J: TRBJ1-2
CDR3: CASSEVVSPRWGYTF
DNA: TGTGCCAGCAGTGAAGTCGTGTCACCCCGGTGGGGCTACACCTTC

V: TRBV18
size: .
D: TRBD1
J: TRBJ2-7
CDR3: CASSRQGAFDEQYF
DNA: TGTGCCAGCTCGCGACAGGGGGCTTTCGACGAGCAGTACTTC

V: TRBV24-1
size: .
D: .
J: TRBJ2-1
CDR3: CATSDFGTRGEEQFF
DNA: TGTGCCACCAGTGATTTTGGGACCAGGGGGGAAGAGCAGTTCTTC

V: TRBV5-1
size: .
D: TRBD2
J: TRBJ2-1
CDR3: CASSLAGEGGIPLSSYNEQFF
DNA: TGCGCCAGCAGCTTGGCCGGGGAGGGTGGTATACCCCTAAGCTCCTACAATGAGCAGTTCTTC

V: TRBV19
size: .
D: .
J: TRBJ1-1
CDR3: CASSRGRDSSEAFF
DNA: TGTGCCAGTAGTAGGGGCAGGGACTCCTCTGAAGCTTTCTTT

V: TRBV28
size: once
D: .
J: TRBJ1-1
CDR3: CASSPPPPDGGAFF
DNA: TGTGCCAGCAGTCCCCCCCCACCCGACGGCGGAGCTTTCTTT

V: TRBV19
size: .
D: .
J: TRBJ1-5
CDR3: CASSGGAGLVAAAQHF
DNA: TGTGCCAGTAGTGGGGGGGCGGGTTTGGTGGCAGCGGCCCAGCATTTT

V: TRBV19
size: once
D: TRBD2
J: TRBJ2-2
CDR3: CASRATSGGTGELFF
DNA: TGTGCCAGTAGAGCGACTAGCGGGGGCACCGGGGAGCTGTTTTTT

V: TRBV6-5
size: .
D: TRBD1
J: TRBJ1-2
CDR3: CASSPDRGGYGYTF
DNA: TGTGCCAGCAGTCCTGACAGGGGGGGCTATGGCTACACCTTC

V: TRBV4-1
size: .
D: .
J: TRBJ1-1
CDR3: CASRQPGAKAFF
DNA: TGCGCCAGCAGGCAACCGGGAGCTAAAGCTTTCTTT

V: TRBV5-5
size: few
D: .
J: TRBJ2-7
CDR3: CASSPPAYEQYF
DNA: TGTGCCAGCAGCCCCCCAGCCTACGAGCAGTACTTC

V: TRBV15
size: .
D: .
J: TRBJ1-6
CDR3: CATSRDRNRGLSPLHF
DNA: TGTGCCACCAGCAGAGATAGAAATAGGGGATTGTCACCCCTCCACTTT

V: TRBV27
size: .
D: TRBD1
J: TRBJ1-1
CDR3: CASSFEGARSTEAFF
DNA: TGTGCCAGCAGTTTCGAGGGGGCGCGGAGTACTGAAGCTTTCTTT

V: TRBV29-1
size: .
D: TRBD2
J: TRBJ2-3
CDR3: CSVEDPLAGGTDTQYF
DNA: TGCAGCGTTGAAGATCCCCTAGCGGGGGGCACAGATACGCAGTATTTT

V: TRBV5-1
size: .
D: TRBD1
J: TRBJ1-1
CDR3: CASSQQGDTEAFF
DNA: TGCGCCAGCAGCCAACAGGGGGACACTGAAGCTTTCTTT

V: TRBV19
size: .
D: .
J: TRBJ1-2
CDR3: CASSIFPGRGASGYTF
DNA: TGTGCCAGTAGTATCTTCCCCGGACGGGGAGCGTCTGGCTACACCTTC

V: TRBV24-1
size: .
D: TRBD1
J: TRBJ2-3
CDR3: CASATGTGGTDTQYF
DNA: TGTGCCTCTGCAACCGGGACAGGGGGCACAGATACGCAGTATTTT

V: TRBV10-1
size: once
D: .
J: TRBJ1-1
CDR3: CASSNIRSEAFF
DNA: TGCGCCAGCAGCAATATTAGGAGTGAAGCTTTCTTT